These 18 T cell receptor beta chains came from one sample sequenced in a study of cytomegalovirus exposure and HLA in healthy donors. PCR was performed using 60 Vbeta and 13 Jbeta primers. Produced via immunoSEQ multiplex PCR; TCRdb's table is partial and in-frame only. The sample gives about 130,000 clones, around four fifths of which show up once; about 2.9% is in the top ten. The sequenced sample was PBMCs. The origin of the receptors is a boy between 2 and 10 years old in good health and CMV-seronegative.

V usage is TRBV6-6 and J usage is TRBJ2-3; D ambiguous. V gave up 0 bases and J gave up 6 bases, with 4 bases separating them. The CDR3 totals 12 residues. Germline V gives CDR1 MNHNY, CDR2 SVGAGI (reference sequence). CDR3 in amino acids: CASSYSSDTQYF. Here the CDR3 DNA reads TGTGCCAGCAGTTACTCCTCCGATACGCAGTATTTT.

The CDR3 coding sequence is TGTGCCAGCAGCTTCCTCAAACTAGCGGGGGTCTACGAGCAGTACTTC. Translation: CASSFLKLAGVYEQYF. The chain couples TRBV5-6 to TRBJ2-7; 11 bases are shared with TRBD2. With V trimmed by 2 bases and J by 3 bases, 7 bases remained unmatched. Per germline, CDR1 SGHDT and CDR2 YYEEEE. The CDR3 has 16 amino acids.

V and J are TRBV7-9 and TRBJ2-7; 7 bases are shared with TRBD1. Germline loops: CDR1 SEHNR, CDR2 FQNEAQ (reference sequence). CDR3 length equals 12 residues. This chain's CDR3 is CSSSLGGGEQYV. In nucleotides, the CDR3 is TGTTCCAGCAGCTTAGGGGGCGGGGAGCAGTACGTC.

As to this clone: Other DNA variants within this sample encode the same CDR3. The V gene is TRBV19, the J gene TRBJ2-7, with 9 positions matching TRBD2. Germline CDR1 reads LNHDA; CDR2 reads SQIVND (reference sequence). V was pared by 1 base and J by 2 bases, with 12 bases of the junction left unmatched. CDR3 length: 18 residues. The CDR3 coding sequence is TGTGCCAGTAGTATAGGAGGGTATAGCGGGAGAGGACCCTACGAGCAGTACGTC. Translation: CASSIGGYSGRGPYEQYV.

This clone was detected only once. The rearrangement links TRBV6-5 to TRBJ2-5; the D gene is possibly TRBD2 (6 bases). The CDR3 sequence is 16 residues long. Germline CDR1 and CDR2: MNHEY and SVGAGI. Trimming shortened V by 4 bases and J by 4 bases, and 19 bases separated the two germline ends. The CDR3 nucleotides read TGTGCCAGCAGTTGGGGCGGGGCCTACACCGGAGAGACCCAGTACTTC. This sequence encodes CASSWGGAYTGETQYF.

This sequence joins TRBV5-5 and TRBJ2-7; TRBD1 matches 8 bases. This CDR3 contains 14 residues. Germline V gives CDR1 SGHKS, CDR2 YYEKEE (reference sequence). After removal of 5 bases from V and 2 bases from J, the junction contained 6 bases not matched to a gene. The DNA for the CDR3 is TGTGCCAGCAGGGTTACAGGGGGACCCTACGAGCAGTACTTC. The encoded protein is CASRVTGGPYEQYF.

V is TRBV6-4 and J is TRBJ2-2; 8 nucleotides match TRBD1. With 3 bases clipped from V and 5 bases from J, the junction kept 2 bases outside the gene matches. Germline lookup yields CDR1 MRHNA and CDR2 SNTAGT. The CDR3 contains 14 residues. CDR3 loop: CASSEQGETGELFF. As DNA, the CDR3 is TGTGCCAGCAGTGAACAGGGGGAGACCGGGGAGCTGTTTTTT.

CDR3 nucleotide sequence: TGTGCCAGCAGTTCCCCCCCCGGGAGCACAGATACGCAGTATTTT. Translation gives CASSSPPGSTDTQYF. The chain has TRBV25-1 and TRBJ2-3; no clear D. V lost 5 bases to trimming and J lost 0 bases, with 12 bases between them. Germline CDR1 is MGHDK and CDR2 is SYGVNS. The CDR3 has 15 amino acids.

V gene TRBV19 combines with J gene TRBJ2-1; 8 bases are a match to TRBD2. The CDR3 has 15 amino acids. The trim removed 4 bases at V and 5 bases at J, leaving 7 bases unmatched. Germline V CDR1 and CDR2: LNHDA, SQIVND (reference sequence). The CDR3 coding sequence is TGTGCCAGTAGTACTTGGCTAGCGGGTAACAATGAGCAGTTCTTC. It encodes CASSTWLAGNNEQFF.

This clone has a handful of counts. This rearrangement joins TRBV30 to TRBJ2-1, with 7 positions matching TRBD1. This CDR3 region has 15 residues. The V gene's germline CDR1 is GTSNPN and CDR2 SVGIG (reference sequence). Trimming removed 8 bases from V and 5 bases from J; junction bases left unmatched: 15. The DNA for the CDR3 is TGTGCCGGCCTGACAGGGCTCTTAGGTAACAATGAGCAGTTCTTC. This encodes CAGLTGLLGNNEQFF.

V and J are TRBV27 and TRBJ2-3; a possible D gene is TRBD1 (6 bases). The CDR3 is 16 residues long. Germline V lookup: CDR1 MNHEY, CDR2 SMNVEV (reference sequence). Trimming left V 5 bases short and J 2 bases short, with 17 bases between. CDR3 sequence: CASSPLEGDPTDTQYF. The CDR3 DNA sequence: TGTGCCAGCAGTCCCCTCGAGGGGGACCCCACAGATACGCAGTATTTT.

The chain links TRBV30 to TRBJ1-3; D may be TRBD1 (5 bases). Trimming took 4 bases from V and 0 from J, leaving 7 bases between them. Germline V gene sequence: CDR1 GTSNPN, CDR2 SVGIG (reference sequence). The CDR3 has 13 amino acids. The CDR3 loop reads CAWTTGSGNTIYF. CDR3 DNA sequence: TGTGCCTGGACCACAGGCTCTGGAAACACCATATATTTT.

This chain links TRBV11-2 with TRBJ2-1, with D possibly being TRBD2 (5 bases). Trimming cost V 0 bases and J 6 bases, with 9 bases left between them. There are 14 residues in the CDR3. From germline, CDR1 is SGHAT and CDR2 FQNNGV. The CDR3: CASSLDPEANEQFF. The CDR3 DNA is TGTGCCAGCAGCTTAGATCCGGAGGCCAATGAGCAGTTCTTC.

The chain combines TRBV11-3 with TRBJ2-1, with 10 bases identical to TRBD2. This CDR3 region has 18 residues. CDR1 and CDR2 from the germline V gene are SGHNT and YENEEA. V gave up 5 bases and J gave up 7 bases; unmatched junction bases: 17. CDR3 sequence: CASSPSRGLAGDRNEQFF. The CDR3 DNA reads TGTGCCAGCAGCCCATCAAGGGGGCTAGCGGGGGACAGGAATGAGCAGTTCTTC.

This sequence joins TRBV4-1 and TRBJ1-2; 8 bases are a match to TRBD1. V was pared by 0 bases and J by 8 bases, with 14 bases of the junction left unmatched. The CDR3 is 17 amino acids. Germline V gives CDR1 MGHRA, CDR2 YSYEKL. The chain's CDR3 is CASSQEPGQGILGGYTF. CDR3 sequence (DNA): TGCGCCAGCAGCCAAGAGCCCGGACAGGGCATACTAGGGGGCTACACCTTC.

The chain has TRBV2 and TRBJ2-5; tentatively, D is TRBD2 (6 bases). The DNA end is a closer match to TRBJ2-7, so the J assignment may be wrong. The CDR3 loop spans 12 amino acids. Germline CDR1 SNHLY, CDR2 FYNNEI. CDR3 amino acids: CASREGIHEQYF. Written as DNA, the CDR3 is TGTGCCAGCAGGGAGGGTATCCACGAGCAGTACTTC.

The rearrangement uses TRBV9 and TRBJ1-2; possible D gene TRBD1, 6 bases. The CDR3 covers 15 residues. V lost 4 bases, J lost 4 bases, and 17 bases lay in between. Germline V gives CDR1 SGDLS, CDR2 YYNGEE. The DNA of the CDR3 is TGTGCCAGCAGCCAAGGGGACACCCCAGGCTATGGCTACACCTTC. This translates into CASSQGDTPGYGYTF. The full variable domain, completed using reference TRBV9 and TRBJ1-2, is DSGVTQTPKHLITATGQRVTLRCSPRSGDLSVYWYQQSLDQGLQFLIQYYNGEERAKGNILERFSAQQFPDLHSELNLSSLELGDSALYFCASSQGDTPGYGYTFGSGTRLTVV.

The genes are TRBV12-5 and TRBJ2-3; TRBD2 aligns across 7 bases. Germline V gives CDR1 LGHNT, CDR2 FRNRAP. The trim removed 3 bases at V and 2 bases at J, leaving 2 bases unmatched. The CDR3 has 14 residues. The CDR3 coding sequence is TGTGCTAGTGGTTTAGCGGGGTCCACAGATACGCAGTATTTT. Translation gives CASGLAGSTDTQYF.